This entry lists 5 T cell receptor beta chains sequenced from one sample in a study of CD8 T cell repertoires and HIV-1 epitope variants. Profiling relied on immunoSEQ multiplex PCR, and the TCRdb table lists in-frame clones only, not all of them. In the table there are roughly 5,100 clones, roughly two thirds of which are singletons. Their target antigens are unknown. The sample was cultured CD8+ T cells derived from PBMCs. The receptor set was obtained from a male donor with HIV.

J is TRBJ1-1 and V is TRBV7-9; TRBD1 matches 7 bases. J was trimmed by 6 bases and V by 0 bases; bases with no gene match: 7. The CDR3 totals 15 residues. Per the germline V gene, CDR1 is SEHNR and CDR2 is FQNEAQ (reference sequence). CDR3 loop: CASSLATGAWAEAFF. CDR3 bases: TGTGCCAGCAGCTTAGCAACAGGGGCCTGGGCTGAAGCTTTCTTT.

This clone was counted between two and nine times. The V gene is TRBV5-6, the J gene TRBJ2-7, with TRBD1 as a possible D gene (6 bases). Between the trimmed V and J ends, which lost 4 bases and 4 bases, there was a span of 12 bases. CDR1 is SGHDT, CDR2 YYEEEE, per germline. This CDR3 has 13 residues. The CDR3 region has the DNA TGTGCCAGCAGCAGCGACAGGAGTTACGAGCAGTACTTC. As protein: CASSSDRSYEQYF. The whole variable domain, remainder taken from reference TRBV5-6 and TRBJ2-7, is DAGVTQSPTHLIKTRGQQVTLRCSPKSGHDTVSWYQQALGQGPQFIFQYYEEEERQRGNFPDRFSGHQFPNYSSELNVNALLLGDSALYLCASSSDRSYEQYFGPGTRLTVT.

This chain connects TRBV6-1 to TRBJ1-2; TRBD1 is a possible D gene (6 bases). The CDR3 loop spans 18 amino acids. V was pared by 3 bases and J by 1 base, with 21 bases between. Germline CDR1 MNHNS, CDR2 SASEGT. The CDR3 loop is CASSDIRRGDFFNYGYTF. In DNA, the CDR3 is TGTGCCAGCAGTGATATCCGCAGGGGAGACTTCTTTAACTATGGCTACACCTTC.

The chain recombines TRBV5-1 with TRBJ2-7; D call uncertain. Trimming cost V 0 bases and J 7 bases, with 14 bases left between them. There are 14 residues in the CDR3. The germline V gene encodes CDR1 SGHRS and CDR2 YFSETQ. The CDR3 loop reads CASSLGGEYSEQYF. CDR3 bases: TGCGCCAGCAGCTTGGGTGGGGAATACTCGGAGCAGTACTTC.

The CDR3 sequence: CASSHPQGDAGNQPQHF. The CDR3 DNA reads TGTGCCAGCAGTCACCCACAGGGGGACGCAGGCAATCAGCCCCAGCATTTT. J is TRBJ1-5 and V is TRBV28; 8 bases fit TRBD1. J was trimmed by 2 bases and V by 5 bases; bases with no gene match: 11. Germline V gives CDR1 MDHEN, CDR2 SYDVKM. The CDR3 has 17 amino acids.